This passage covers 11 T cell receptor beta chains from one sample sequenced in a study of blood T cells in healthy people across ages. Together with a sample-barcoded 5' primer, a J-beta primer mix was included in a second PCR lasting roughly 6 to 12 cycles. TCRdb fed the 5' RACE reads into MiXCR, producing one record per CDR3 protein. The table has around 520,000 distinct CDR3 sequences, around a quarter seen once. The data also belong to a second study, concerning T cells of mothers and their children.

Sequenced sample: blood. These receptor sequences come from a boy between 2 and 10 years old in good health.

This clonotype was seen a handful of times. This chain links TRBV10-3 with TRBJ2-5, with 7 bases matching TRBD2. Trimming removed 2 bases from V and 3 bases from J; junction bases left unmatched: 0. The germline V gene encodes CDR1 ENHRY and CDR2 SYGVKD. The CDR3 has 13 residues. As DNA, the CDR3 is TGTGCCATCAGTGAGGGACTAGAAGAGACCCAGTACTTC. This gives the protein CAISEGLEETQYF.

Only a few counts were recorded for this clonotype. One end of the junction varies from germline; a read error may be responsible. This sequence joins TRBV5-1 and TRBJ2-5, with TRBD2 matching over 8 bases. Germline CDR1 and CDR2: SGHRS and YFSETQ. The CDR3 has 15 amino acids. The DNA of the CDR3 is TGCGCCAGCAGCCCCCGAGCGGGAGCCTACAATGAGCGGTTCTTC. It yields the protein CASSPRAGAYNERFF. The whole variable domain, filled in from reference TRBV5-1 and TRBJ2-5, reads KAGVTQTPRYLIKTRGQQVTLSCSPISGHRSVSWYQQTPGQGLQFLFEYFSETQRNKGNFPGRFSGRQFSNSRSEMNVSTLELGDSALYLCASSPRAGAYNERFFGPGTRLLVL.

This clonotype was seen a single time. The chain couples TRBV5-1 to TRBJ1-2; 7 nucleotides match TRBD1. V trimming: 1 base; J trimming: 6 bases; junction bases outside the gene matches: 15. The V gene's germline CDR1 is SGHRS and CDR2 YFSETQ. The CDR3 contains 17 residues. This CDR3 is CASSLWGGSSGTDGYTF. The CDR3 region has the DNA TGCGCCAGCAGCTTGTGGGGTGGGTCGTCCGGGACAGATGGCTACACCTTC. The entire variable domain, with the rest obtained from reference TRBV5-1 and TRBJ1-2, is as follows: KAGVTQTPRYLIKTRGQQVTLSCSPISGHRSVSWYQQTPGQGLQFLFEYFSETQRNKGNFPGRFSGRQFSNSRSEMNVSTLELGDSALYLCASSLWGGSSGTDGYTFGSGTRLTVV.

This chain links TRBV10-3 with TRBJ2-7; D gene unclear. Germline V gene lookup returns CDR1 ENHRY and CDR2 SYGVKD. The CDR3 has 12 amino acids. V gave up 4 bases and J gave up 4 bases, with 8 bases separating them. The chain's CDR3 is CAISVVDYEQYF. The CDR3 DNA reads as TGTGCCATCAGTGTAGTAGATTACGAGCAGTACTTC.

The chain couples TRBV12-3 or TRBV12-4 to TRBJ2-5; 8 bases line up with TRBD2. The J call may be mistaken, given a closer DNA end match to TRBJ2-7. The CDR3 contains 15 residues. As DNA, the CDR3 is TGTGCCAGCAGTCCACGGGGGGGACTAGCCTACGAGCAGTACTTC. This codes for CASSPRGGLAYEQYF.

A few counts support this clonotype. This rearrangement joins TRBV10-3 to TRBJ1-1, with D possibly TRBD1 on 5 matching bases. The V end was cut by 0 bases, the J end by 5 bases, with 10 bases between. The CDR3 has 14 residues. Germline values: CDR1 ENHRY, CDR2 SYGVKD. This chain's CDR3 is CAISESRGETEAFF. The CDR3, as DNA: TGTGCCATCAGTGAGTCGAGGGGCGAAACTGAAGCTTTCTTT.

This chain connects TRBV18 to TRBJ1-5; no clear D gene. The V end lost 2 bases, the J end lost 5 bases, and 10 bases lay between the germline ends. Germline CDR1 and CDR2: KGHSH and LQKENI. The CDR3 is made up of 14 amino acids. The CDR3 DNA follows: TGTGCCAGCTCACCAACCCAGGAAGATCAGCCCCAGCATTTT. Protein: CASSPTQEDQPQHF.

This clonotype occurred a few times. The chain joins TRBV14 to TRBJ2-5; D is perhaps TRBD2 (6 bases). Trimming stripped 6 bases from V and 7 bases from J, with 12 bases between. The CDR3 is 12 residues long. Germline CDR1 reads SGHDN; CDR2 reads FVKESK. CDR3 protein: CASSRGLRTQYF. The CDR3 bases are TGTGCCAGCAGTCGGGGACTGAGGACCCAGTACTTC.

Only a few counts were recorded for this clonotype. The chain carries TRBV14 and TRBJ2-5; 12 nucleotides match TRBD1. TRBJ2-1 explains the end of the DNA better; the J call may be wrong. The CDR3 covers 15 residues. Germline CDR1 is SGHDN and CDR2 is FVKESK. The CDR3 coding sequence is TGTGCCAGCAGCCCCCGGGACAGGGGGCGCGATGAGCAGTTCTTC. Its protein product is CASSPRDRGRDEQFF.

V and J are TRBV25-1 and TRBJ1-2; D may be TRBD1 (5 bases). The V end lost 9 bases, the J end lost 4 bases, and 18 bases lay between the germline ends. Per the germline V gene, CDR1 is MGHDK and CDR2 is SYGVNS. The CDR3 runs to 14 residues. CDR3 bases: TGTGCCAGGGCCGGGCAGCCGGGGACCTATGGCTACACCTTC. Encoded protein: CARAGQPGTYGYTF.

The sample holds one count of this clonotype. At one of its ends the junction is not consistent with the germline gene, which may arise from a read error. The rearrangement uses TRBV7-2 and TRBJ2-3; 8 positions agree with TRBD2. CDR1 and CDR2 from the germline V gene are SGHTA and FQGNSA. This CDR3 is built from 18 residues. In DNA form, the CDR3 reads TGTGCCAGCAGCTTTACCCACGGTTGGGCGGGAGGTACAGATGCGCAGTATTTT. Translation gives CASSFTHGWAGGTDAQYF.